This passage covers 23 T cell receptor beta chains from one sample sequenced in a study of beta chain features in type 1 diabetes. General observations from the study: A moderate, significant TCRB CDR3 shortening appeared in type 1 diabetes across four CD4+ subsets.

Their antigens remain unidentified. Since all of the isolated RNA was reverse transcribed, expressed TCRB transcripts were what got sequenced. The assay was immunoSEQ multiplex PCR, and TCRdb's table has in-frame clones only and misses some. In the table there are 250,000 to 350,000 clones, 13% to 15% of which are singletons. The sample was naive CD4+ T cells from blood. Receptors were obtained from a man aged 30-40 years with type 1 diabetes.

A few counts support this clone. The chain carries TRBV18 and TRBJ2-3; D gene unclear. CDR1 is KGHSH and CDR2 is LQKENI in the germline V gene. V was cut by 4 bases and J by 1 base, with 6 bases left in between. The CDR3 is 13 residues long. CDR3 nucleotide sequence: TGTGCCAGCTCACTACCCGGCACAGATACGCAGTATTTT. It is translated as CASSLPGTDTQYF.

J is TRBJ2-7 and V is TRBV28; TRBD2 agrees at 10 bases. CDR1 MDHEN and CDR2 SYDVKM come from the germline V gene. V was clipped by 5 bases and J by 3 bases; unmatched bases: 7. The CDR3 loop spans 15 amino acids. The DNA for the CDR3 is TGTGCCAGCAGTCCAGCGGGAGGGGGGAGCTACGAGCAGTACTTC. This sequence encodes CASSPAGGGSYEQYF.

The gene calls are TRBV19 and TRBJ2-1, with TRBD2 matching 7 bases. V lost 3 bases, J lost 9 bases, and 5 bases stayed unmatched. Germline V CDR1 and CDR2: LNHDA, SQIVND (reference sequence). The CDR3 runs 13 residues. CDR3 sequence: CASSIREAGEQFF. In DNA, the CDR3 is TGTGCCAGTAGTATTCGGGAGGCTGGTGAGCAGTTCTTC.

The rearrangement joins TRBV11-2 to TRBJ2-2; D is uncertain. Trimming removed 3 bases from V and 0 bases from J, with 11 bases in between. CDR1 and CDR2 from the germline V gene are SGHAT and FQNNGV. The CDR3 is 16 amino acids. The CDR3 bases are TGTGCCAGCAGCTTCAGCTCGACTCCGAACACCGGGGAGCTGTTTTTT. Protein sequence: CASSFSSTPNTGELFF.

The CDR3 sequence is CAIRGQGEGQPQHF. The CDR3 region has the DNA TGTGCCATCAGAGGACAGGGGGAAGGTCAGCCCCAGCATTTT. The J gene is TRBJ1-5, the V gene TRBV10-3, with TRBD1 matching over 10 bases. The CDR3 totals 14 residues. CDR1 and CDR2 (germline): ENHRY, SYGVKD. V lost 6 bases, J lost 6 bases, and 5 bases stayed unmatched.

DNA of the CDR3: TGTGCCAGCAGCCTAATGGGGGGCGAGTCTAGCGGGAGTATTAATGAGCAGTTCTTC. This gives the protein CASSLMGGESSGSINEQFF. The genes are TRBV7-3 and TRBJ2-1; 10 bases fit TRBD2. In germline, CDR1 is SGHTA, CDR2 FQGTGA. The CDR3 spans 19 residues. Trimming took 5 bases from V and 7 from J; bases not matched to a gene: 20.

The table lists this clone with a few counts. The chain has TRBV7-7 and TRBJ2-5; D possibly corresponds to TRBD2 (6 bases). The CDR3 is 14 amino acids. Trimming removed 3 bases from V and 5 bases from J, with 13 bases in between. Germline CDR1 is SSHAT and CDR2 is FNYEAQ (reference sequence). CDR3 coding DNA: TGTGCCAGCAGCTTGGACGGGAGAGGGGAGACCCAGTACTTC. This sequence encodes CASSLDGRGETQYF.

This clone showed up just once. V usage is TRBV19 and J usage is TRBJ2-7, with D unclear. From germline, CDR1 is LNHDA and CDR2 SQIVND (reference sequence). V was pared by 8 bases and J by 3 bases, with 8 bases between. There are 11 residues in the CDR3. CDR3 in DNA: TGTGCCAGTGGTAGGAGCTACGAGCAGTACTTC. Residues: CASGRSYEQYF. Full variable domain (missing parts from reference TRBV19 and TRBJ2-7): DGGITQSPKYLFRKEGQNVTLSCEQNLNHDAMYWYRQDPGQGLRLIYYSQIVNDFQKGDIAEGYSVSREKKESFPLTVTSAQKNPTAFYLCASGRSYEQYFGPGTRLTVT.

This clone was counted between two and nine times. The rearrangement joins TRBV19 to TRBJ2-7, with 8 bases identical to TRBD2. Looked up from germline, CDR1 is LNHDA and CDR2 is SQIVND (reference sequence). The CDR3 runs to 15 residues. J gave up 6 bases and V 3 bases, and 10 bases lay outside the gene matches. This CDR3 is CASSIASGRQSEQYF. The CDR3 DNA sequence: TGTGCCAGTAGTATTGCGAGCGGGAGACAGAGCGAGCAGTACTTC.

V usage is TRBV19 and J usage is TRBJ2-7, with 7 bases identical to TRBD2. V lost 9 bases to trimming and J lost 0 bases; unmatched junction nucleotides: 11. CDR3 length: 15 amino acids. Germline loops: CDR1 LNHDA, CDR2 SQIVND (reference sequence). CDR3 amino acids: CASRRASGDSYEQYF. In nucleotides, the CDR3 is TGTGCCAGCAGACGGGCTAGCGGAGACTCCTACGAGCAGTACTTC.

The chain recombines TRBV7-2 with TRBJ2-3; D unresolved. V was cut by 5 bases and J by 2 bases, with 2 bases left in between. CDR1 and CDR2 from the germline V gene are SGHTA and FQGNSA. This CDR3 comprises 11 residues. The CDR3 DNA reads TGTGCCAGCAGCCTCACAGATACGCAGTATTTT. Protein sequence: CASSLTDTQYF.

This clone was found a few times. The gene calls are TRBV28 and TRBJ2-7; the match to TRBD2 covers 8 bases. The length of the CDR3 is 16 residues. Germline CDR1 and CDR2: MDHEN and SYDVKM. The V segment lost 4 bases and the J segment 2 bases; nucleotides outside the gene matches: 10. The CDR3 region is CASSSIFPGLAYEQYF. The DNA of the CDR3 is TGTGCCAGCAGTTCTATCTTTCCGGGACTAGCCTACGAGCAGTACTTC.

This clone has a handful of counts. This chain connects TRBV5-6 to TRBJ2-7; 7 bases line up with TRBD1. V gave up 3 bases and J gave up 4 bases; unmatched junction bases: 4. The germline CDR1 and CDR2 sequences are SGHDT and YYEEEE. CDR3 size: 13 residues. The CDR3 DNA reads TGTGCCAGCAGCTCCGGGACAGTGTACGAGCAGTACTTC. Its protein is CASSSGTVYEQYF.

The chain employs TRBV5-6 and TRBJ2-1; maybe TRBD1 (6 bases). This CDR3 is built from 16 residues. Germline lookup yields CDR1 SGHDT and CDR2 YYEEEE. Trimming removed 4 bases from V and 0 bases from J, with 14 bases in between. The DNA for the CDR3 is TGTGCCAGCAGCGGAGGACAGTCCCGCTCCTACAATGAGCAGTTCTTC. Protein: CASSGGQSRSYNEQFF.

This clone was seen a few times. The chain is built from TRBV28 and TRBJ2-2; D call uncertain. The CDR3 spans 12 residues. Looked up from germline, CDR1 is MDHEN and CDR2 is SYDVKM. V shed 5 bases and J shed 3 bases, with 4 bases lying between them. The CDR3 DNA sequence: TGTGCCAGCAGTCGGGACACCGGGGAGCTGTTTTTT. It codes for CASSRDTGELFF.

This rearrangement joins TRBV2 to TRBJ2-2; 7 nucleotides line up with TRBD1. The CDR3 sequence is 14 residues long. From germline, CDR1 is SNHLY and CDR2 FYNNEI. Unmatched junction bases numbered 4, after V lost 6 bases and J lost 3 bases. The CDR3 DNA sequence: TGTGCCAGCAGCTGGACAGGATACACCGGGGAGCTGTTTTTT. It translates to CASSWTGYTGELFF.

The chain carries TRBV28 and TRBJ2-7, with 10 bases identical to TRBD1. V dropped 8 bases and J dropped 4; count of bases not matched to a gene: 2. The CDR3 contains 12 residues. Germline V gene lookup returns CDR1 MDHEN and CDR2 SYDVKM. The CDR3 DNA sequence: TGTGCCAGCGGGGGACAGGGGTACGAGCAGTACTTC. Translated: CASGGQGYEQYF.

This clone was counted between two and nine times. This chain connects TRBV19 to TRBJ2-4, with TRBD1 matching 11 bases. CDR1 and CDR2 from the germline V gene are LNHDA and SQIVND (reference sequence). The junction had 5 bases not matched to a gene; V was cut back by 1 base and J by 6 bases. This CDR3 is 16 amino acids long. The CDR3, as DNA: TGTGCCAGTAGTATAGGGACAGGGGGCGGAAGAAACATTCAGTACTTC. Translation gives CASSIGTGGGRNIQYF. The whole variable domain, filled in from reference TRBV19 and TRBJ2-4, reads DGGITQSPKYLFRKEGQNVTLSCEQNLNHDAMYWYRQDPGQGLRLIYYSQIVNDFQKGDIAEGYSVSREKKESFPLTVTSAQKNPTAFYLCASSIGTGGGRNIQYFGAGTRLSVL.

In its sample, this clone was seen a few times. The chain has TRBV5-4 and TRBJ2-2; 8 nucleotides align to TRBD2. The CDR3 length is 16 residues. Per the germline V gene, CDR1 is SGHNT and CDR2 is YYREEE (reference sequence). V gave up 0 bases and J gave up 4 bases; unmatched junction bases: 5. The DNA for the CDR3 is TGTGCCAGCAGCTTGGCCGGGACTAGGTCCACCGGGGAGCTGTTTTTT. This encodes CASSLAGTRSTGELFF.

This clone was picked up a small number of times. This rearrangement joins TRBV9 to TRBJ1-5; D not certain. Per germline, CDR1 SGDLS and CDR2 YYNGEE. V lost 0 bases to trimming and J lost 4 bases, with 11 bases between them. This CDR3 comprises 15 residues. The CDR3 spells CASSVGGIANQPQHF. In DNA form, the CDR3 reads TGTGCCAGCAGCGTAGGAGGGATAGCAAATCAGCCCCAGCATTTT.

This chain uses TRBV25-1 with TRBJ1-2; D gene ambiguous. V lost 2 bases and J 8 bases, leaving 6 bases between the germline ends. The CDR3 length is 11 residues. From germline, CDR1 is MGHDK and CDR2 SYGVNS. The CDR3 DNA is TGTGCCAGCAGTGAACGGGAGGGCTACACCTTC. This sequence encodes CASSEREGYTF.

This chain connects TRBV7-9 to TRBJ1-5, with D possibly TRBD1 on 5 matching bases. The CDR3 sequence is 14 residues long. V was shortened by 5 bases and J by 1 base, with 9 bases between the two germline ends. Per the germline V gene, CDR1 is SEHNR and CDR2 is FQNEAQ (reference sequence). The CDR3 region is CASSPGGSNQPQHF. The CDR3 region has the DNA TGTGCCAGCAGCCCCGGGGGGAGCAATCAGCCCCAGCATTTT.

The table lists this clone with a few counts. V is TRBV19 and J is TRBJ1-2, with 9 bases that match TRBD1. Germline CDR1 LNHDA, CDR2 SQIVND (reference sequence). The CDR3 consists of 13 residues. V shed 8 bases and J 7 bases; nucleotides not matched to a gene: 8. The CDR3 reads CASVTGTGTGYTF. The CDR3, as DNA: TGTGCCAGTGTTACCGGGACAGGGACTGGCTACACCTTC.